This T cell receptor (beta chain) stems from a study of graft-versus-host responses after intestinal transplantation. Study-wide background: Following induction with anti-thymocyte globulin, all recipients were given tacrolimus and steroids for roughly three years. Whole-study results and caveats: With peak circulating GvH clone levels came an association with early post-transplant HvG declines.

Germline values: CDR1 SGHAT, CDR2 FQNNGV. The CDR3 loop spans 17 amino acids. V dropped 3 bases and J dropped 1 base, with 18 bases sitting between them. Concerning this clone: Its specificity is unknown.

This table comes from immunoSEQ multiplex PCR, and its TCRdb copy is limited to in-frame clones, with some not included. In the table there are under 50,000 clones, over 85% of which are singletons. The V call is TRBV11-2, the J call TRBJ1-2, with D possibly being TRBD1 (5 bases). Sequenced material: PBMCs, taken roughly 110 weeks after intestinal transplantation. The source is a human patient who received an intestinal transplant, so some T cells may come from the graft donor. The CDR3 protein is CASSFRGAGGFNYGYTF. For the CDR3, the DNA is TGTGCCAGCAGCTTTAGGGGCGCGGGTGGCTTTAACTATGGCTACACCTTC.